A selection of T cell receptor beta chains follows, all from one sample in a study of cytomegalovirus exposure and HLA in healthy donors. The data were produced by immunoSEQ multiplex PCR, yet TCRdb's version contains in-frame clones alone and is incomplete. This sample carries 95,000 to 150,000 clones, about 74% of them seen once, and the ten largest clones take roughly 4%. The sample comprised PBMCs. The receptors derive from a woman in her 50s in good health and CMV-seropositive. CDR3s include the opening cysteine and the closing phenylalanine or tryptophan. Clone size is not always given. Where it is, it says once, few, many or a class for expanded clones.

j_call: TRBJ2-7; v_call: TRBV6-5; clone_size: .; cdr3_length: 15; cdr3_aa: CASSYSNGAYYEQYF
j_call: TRBJ1-4; v_call: TRBV4-3; clone_size: .; cdr3_length: 16; cdr3_aa: CASSQAHFATNEKLFF
j_call: TRBJ1-5; v_call: TRBV19; clone_size: few; cdr3_length: 13; cdr3_aa: CASVTGGNQPQHF
j_call: TRBJ2-7; v_call: TRBV14; clone_size: .; cdr3_length: 15; cdr3_aa: CASSPGLTHSYEQYF
j_call: TRBJ2-1; v_call: TRBV10-2; clone_size: .; cdr3_length: 13; cdr3_aa: CASSRGQGSEQFF
j_call: TRBJ1-2; v_call: TRBV19; clone_size: .; cdr3_length: 14; cdr3_aa: CASSRDRGMGGYTF
j_call: TRBJ1-4; v_call: TRBV5-1; clone_size: .; cdr3_length: 15; cdr3_aa: CASSLGTKPNEKLFF
j_call: TRBJ2-1; v_call: TRBV7-2; clone_size: few; cdr3_length: 17; cdr3_aa: CASSSDWRTSGNNEQFF
j_call: TRBJ2-7; v_call: TRBV25-1; clone_size: .; cdr3_length: 14; cdr3_aa: CASSGFGTLYEQYF
j_call: TRBJ2-7; v_call: TRBV9; clone_size: .; cdr3_length: 15; cdr3_aa: CAPPRRAGWIYEQYF
j_call: TRBJ2-3; v_call: TRBV4-3; clone_size: .; cdr3_length: 16; cdr3_aa: CASSPGTSGFLDTQYF
j_call: TRBJ1-3; v_call: TRBV29-1; clone_size: .; cdr3_length: 13; cdr3_aa: CSARLGGGNTIYF
j_call: TRBJ2-1; v_call: TRBV7-8; clone_size: .; cdr3_length: 15; cdr3_aa: CASSWREGSYNEQFF
j_call: TRBJ2-3; v_call: TRBV7-9; clone_size: once; cdr3_length: 15; cdr3_aa: CASSLLGGSTDTQYF
j_call: TRBJ1-2; v_call: TRBV5-4; clone_size: few; cdr3_length: 14; cdr3_aa: CASSPATGAKGYTF
j_call: TRBJ2-3; v_call: TRBV5-1; clone_size: once; cdr3_length: 14; cdr3_aa: CASSLGGAKDTQYF
j_call: TRBJ1-2; v_call: TRBV6-7; clone_size: once; cdr3_length: 15; cdr3_aa: CASSYSRDSLYGYTF